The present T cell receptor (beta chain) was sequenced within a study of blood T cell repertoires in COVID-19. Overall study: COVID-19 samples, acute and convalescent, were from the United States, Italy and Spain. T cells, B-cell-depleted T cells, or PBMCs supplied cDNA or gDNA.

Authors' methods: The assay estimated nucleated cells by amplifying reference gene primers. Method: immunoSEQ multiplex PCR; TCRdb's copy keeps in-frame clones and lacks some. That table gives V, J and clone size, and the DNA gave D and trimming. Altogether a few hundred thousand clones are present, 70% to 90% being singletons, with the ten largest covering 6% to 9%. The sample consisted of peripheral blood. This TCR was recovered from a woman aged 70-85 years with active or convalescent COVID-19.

Here the CDR3 reads CASSEDTPNYGYTF. CDR3 nucleotide sequence: TGTGCCAGCAGTGAAGATACACCTAACTATGGCTACACCTTC. This chain connects TRBV2 to TRBJ1-2; D unresolved. The germline CDR1 and CDR2 sequences are SNHLY and FYNNEI. The length of the CDR3 is 14 residues. V lost 1 base and J 0 bases, leaving 6 bases between the germline ends.